This TCR beta chain was found in a study of blood T cells in healthy people across ages. To note about this clonotype: A much larger clonotype is one base distant, so this may be a read error.

CDR1 and CDR2 from the germline V gene are SNHLY and FYNNEI. The germline V and J ends were trimmed by 2 bases and 4 bases, with 14 bases remaining between them. The CDR3 is 15 amino acids. Combining a sample-barcoded 5' primer with a J-beta primer mix, a second PCR ran for roughly 6 to 12 cycles. TCRdb itself ran the 5' RACE reads through MiXCR, one entry per CDR3 protein. In the table there are about 1.4 million distinct CDR3 sequences, roughly 64% of which are singletons. The receptor comes from a man aged 18 to 30 in good health. Sequences were obtained from blood. This sequence joins TRBV2 and TRBJ1-2, with D possibly matching TRBD1 (6 bases). The CDR3, as DNA: TGTGCCAGCAGTGAATTCCCACAGGGCGGCTATGGCTACACCTTC. Translation gives CASSEFPQGGYGYTF.